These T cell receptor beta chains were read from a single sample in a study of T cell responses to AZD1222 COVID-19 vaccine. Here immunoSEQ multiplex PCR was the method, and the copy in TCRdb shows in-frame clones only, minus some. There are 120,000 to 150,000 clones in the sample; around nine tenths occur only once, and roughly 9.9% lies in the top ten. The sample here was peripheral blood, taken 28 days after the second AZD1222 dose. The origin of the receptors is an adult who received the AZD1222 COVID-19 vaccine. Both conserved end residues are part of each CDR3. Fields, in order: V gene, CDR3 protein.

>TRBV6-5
CASSPTDHHGEAFF
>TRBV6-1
CASSEAKISGKLRQETQYF
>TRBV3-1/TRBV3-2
CASSQTGTGVYEQYF
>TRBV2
CASSDRDGRRGNEQFF
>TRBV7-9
CASSLTGEGNTIYF
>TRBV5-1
CASGLAGTEETQYF
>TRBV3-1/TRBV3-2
CASSQGNRNSPLHF
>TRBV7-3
CASRPRTSGGNEQFF
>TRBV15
CATSRDVGSFEPQHF
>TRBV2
CASQRAGGNGYTF
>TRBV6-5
CASSYDRQGITEAFF
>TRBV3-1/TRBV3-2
CASSRPSGIMNTEAFF
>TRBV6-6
CASSYFRADYGYTF
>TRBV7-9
CASSQQGNTEAFF
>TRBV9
CASSVVEGTEAFF
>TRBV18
CASSPDRGNTEAFF
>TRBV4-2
CASSQETDNSPLHF
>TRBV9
CASSVGGIGAGGYTF
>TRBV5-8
CASSPGQGASETQYF
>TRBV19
CASSIGGGTTEAFF
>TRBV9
CASSGGGTTNEKLFF
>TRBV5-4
CASSGGTSGAYNEQFF
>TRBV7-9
CASSHPTDRRRFSGNTIYF
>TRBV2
CASSESWTQGLYTF
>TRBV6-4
CASSDSPAGEGANVLTF
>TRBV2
CASRGQLGTGNTIYF
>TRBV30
CAWSIQWRGGGDEKLFF
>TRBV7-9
CASSLARGSTDTQYF
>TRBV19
CASQPSGGSVNGYTF
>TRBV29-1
CSVEDFRGPAYEQYF
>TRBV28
CASSGRQGGYTF
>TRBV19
CASSITAGSIIHQPQHF
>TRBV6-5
CASRGGDTQYF
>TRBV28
CASSLSGGWSINEQFF
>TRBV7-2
CASKGPNTGELFF
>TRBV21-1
CASSCDRGDGYTF
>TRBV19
CASSTTGGYNSPLHF
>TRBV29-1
CSVSGLAGYEQYF
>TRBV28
CASSFQGQPQHF
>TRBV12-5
CASGFILRYGGNHSGNTIYF
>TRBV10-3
CAIRTGERAEAFF
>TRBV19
CATQIGINEQFF
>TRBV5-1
CASSFLTDYGYTF
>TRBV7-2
CASSLETGNQPQHF